Each of the 9 T cell receptor beta chains below was sequenced from the same sample in a study of T-cell memory formation after mild COVID-19. TCRdb ran MiXCR on the 5' RACE reads and lists one entry per CDR3 protein. The data contain approximately 99,000 distinct CDR3 sequences, roughly a sixth of them singletons. What was sequenced was PBMCs or a T cell subset sorted from them (not recorded which). Receptor source: a man between 18 and 35 years old who had mild COVID-19 (a few samples of this study predate the infection). Cell type and time point are not known.

The CDR3 DNA reads TGTGCCAGCAGTCTAGGGGGGGACGCCCTGGCCCAGTACTTC. Its protein is CASSLGGDALAQYF. V usage is TRBV6-1 and J usage is TRBJ2-5, with D possibly TRBD2 on 7 matching bases. Germline V gives CDR1 MNHNS, CDR2 SASEGT. The length of the CDR3 is 14 residues. Deletions cut 5 bases from V and 9 bases from J, with 19 bases between.

This clonotype appeared once. This chain connects TRBV7-2 to TRBJ2-1; 8 nucleotides align to TRBD1. Germline V gene lookup returns CDR1 SGHTA and CDR2 FQGNSA. The CDR3 contains 14 residues. With 2 bases clipped from V and 7 bases from J, the junction kept 4 bases outside the gene matches. CDR3 sequence: CASSLQGAYNEQFF. DNA of the CDR3: TGTGCCAGCAGCTTACAGGGGGCATATAATGAGCAGTTCTTC.

Only a few counts were recorded for this clonotype. The chain joins TRBV6-6 to TRBJ2-3; D perhaps matches TRBD2 (5 bases). The germline CDR1 and CDR2 sequences are MNHNY and SVGAGI (reference sequence). Trimming left V 8 bases short and J 2 bases short, with 8 bases between. The length of the CDR3 is 12 residues. CDR3 in amino acids: CASGGYTDTQYF. Here the CDR3 DNA reads TGTGCCAGCGGCGGGTACACAGATACGCAGTATTTT.

This chain connects TRBV12-3 or TRBV12-4 to TRBJ2-7; D may be TRBD2 (6 bases). The CDR3 totals 14 residues. V was shortened by 2 bases and J by 6 bases, with 14 bases between the two germline ends. The CDR3 nucleotides are TGTGCCAGCAGTTTAAGGCAGGGAGGTCGCGAGCAGTACTTC. Residues: CASSLRQGGREQYF.

This clonotype was seen at least ten times. V usage is TRBV7-9 and J usage is TRBJ2-3; TRBD1 is a possible D gene (5 bases). The CDR3 is made up of 16 amino acids. The germline V gene encodes CDR1 SEHNR and CDR2 FQNEAQ (reference sequence). V lost 4 bases to trimming and J lost 1 base, with 15 bases between them. The CDR3 spells CASSSDGREGTDTQYF. The CDR3 DNA reads as TGTGCCAGCAGCTCCGATGGCAGGGAAGGCACAGATACGCAGTATTTT.

This clonotype was seen a few times. The V and J genes are TRBV18 and TRBJ1-4; D remains unclear. CDR3 size: 14 residues. Trimming cost V 0 bases and J 0 bases, with 2 bases left between them. Germline CDR1 and CDR2: KGHSH and LQKENI. The CDR3 is CASSPPATNEKLFF. The CDR3 coding sequence is TGTGCCAGCTCACCACCTGCAACTAATGAAAAACTGTTTTTT.

In nucleotides, the CDR3 is TGTGCCAGCAGTCCCGGAGCTGGGGCTGGCTACACCTTC. This encodes CASSPGAGAGYTF. The chain is built from TRBV12-3 or TRBV12-4 and TRBJ1-2; D might be TRBD1 (5 bases). This CDR3 is built from 13 residues. V lost 5 bases, J lost 7 bases, and 14 bases lay in between.

The chain recombines TRBV28 with TRBJ1-2; D unclear. V lost 7 bases, J lost 4 bases, and 10 bases lay in between. Germline loops: CDR1 MDHEN, CDR2 SYDVKM. The CDR3 covers 12 residues. The CDR3 sequence is CASTRAGYGYTF. As DNA, the CDR3 is TGTGCCAGCACTAGGGCGGGCTATGGCTACACCTTC.

The CDR3 bases are TGTGCCAGCAGGTTTACAGGGTTCACTGAAGCTTTCTTT. The encoded protein is CASRFTGFTEAFF. This chain joins TRBV28 and TRBJ1-1; D is perhaps TRBD1 (6 bases). V shed 6 bases and J shed 4 bases, with 12 bases lying between them. Germline V lookup: CDR1 MDHEN, CDR2 SYDVKM. The CDR3 has 13 amino acids.